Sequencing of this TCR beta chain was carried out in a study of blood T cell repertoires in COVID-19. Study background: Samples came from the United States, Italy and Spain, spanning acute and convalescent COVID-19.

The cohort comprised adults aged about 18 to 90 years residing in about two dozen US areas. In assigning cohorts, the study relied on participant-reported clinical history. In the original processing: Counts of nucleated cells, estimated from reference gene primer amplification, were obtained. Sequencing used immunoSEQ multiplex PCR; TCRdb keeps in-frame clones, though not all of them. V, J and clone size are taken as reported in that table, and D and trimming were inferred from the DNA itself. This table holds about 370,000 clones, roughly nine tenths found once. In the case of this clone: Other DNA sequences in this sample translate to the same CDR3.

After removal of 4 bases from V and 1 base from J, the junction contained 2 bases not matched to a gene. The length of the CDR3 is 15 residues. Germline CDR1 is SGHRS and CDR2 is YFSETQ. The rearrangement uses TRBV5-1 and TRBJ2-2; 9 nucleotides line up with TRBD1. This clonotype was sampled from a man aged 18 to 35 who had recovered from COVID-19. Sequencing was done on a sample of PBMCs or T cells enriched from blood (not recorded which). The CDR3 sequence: CASSLDRGNTGELFF. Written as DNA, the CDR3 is TGCGCCAGCAGCCTGGACAGGGGGAACACCGGGGAGCTGTTTTTT.